The 24 T cell receptor beta chains presented below share a single source sample, sequenced in a study of blood T cell repertoires in COVID-19. Sequencing was performed with immunoSEQ multiplex PCR; in TCRdb, only in-frame clones are kept and a portion is missing. The sample holds 350,000 to 450,000 clones; 75% to 90% are singletons and the top ten take 3% to 4%. Sequenced input: peripheral blood. Every receptor here comes from a woman younger than 35 with acute or convalescent COVID-19.

The CDR3 is CTTSRDTSDTQYF. As DNA, the CDR3 is TGCACCACGTCCCGGGACACCTCAGATACGCAGTATTTT. V usage is TRBV29-1 and J usage is TRBJ2-3, with D possibly being TRBD1 (6 bases). The CDR3 length is 13 residues. CDR1 is SQVTM and CDR2 is ANQGSEA in the germline V gene.

The V gene is TRBV10-3, the J gene TRBJ1-6; D is possibly TRBD1 (5 bases). Germline values: CDR1 ENHRY, CDR2 SYGVKD. The CDR3 extends over 14 amino acids. Trimming took 7 bases from V and 8 from J, leaving 15 bases between them. CDR3 amino acids: CAINRGGGDSPLHF. The CDR3 DNA sequence: TGTGCCATCAACCGCGGGGGTGGGGATTCACCCCTCCACTTT.

This sequence joins TRBV27 and TRBJ2-1, with TRBD2 matching over 10 bases. The CDR3 is 16 residues long. Trimming cost V 5 bases and J 6 bases; bases outside gene matches: 10. Germline V gene data show CDR1 as MNHEY and CDR2 as SMNVEV (reference sequence). The CDR3 reads CASSLGASGRTNEQFF. The DNA of the CDR3 is TGTGCCAGCAGTCTAGGGGCTAGCGGGAGAACCAATGAGCAGTTCTTC.

CDR3 amino acids: CASSLGRQGLNYGYTF. In DNA, the CDR3 is TGTGCCAGCAGTTTAGGTCGGCAGGGTTTAAACTATGGCTACACCTTC. The chain couples TRBV28 to TRBJ1-2; possible D gene TRBD1, 5 bases. The CDR3 totals 16 residues. V was clipped by 2 bases and J by 2 bases, with 15 bases between them. Germline V gene lookup returns CDR1 MDHEN and CDR2 SYDVKM.

J is TRBJ1-6 and V is TRBV6-6, with 10 nucleotides matching TRBD1. With 6 bases clipped from V and 4 bases from J, the junction kept 6 bases outside the gene matches. Germline CDR1 MNHNY, CDR2 SVGAGI (reference sequence). The CDR3 has 16 residues. CDR3 sequence reads: CASRDDRGLYNSPLHF. CDR3 nucleotide sequence: TGTGCCAGCAGGGATGACAGGGGGCTATATAATTCACCCCTCCACTTT.

The J gene is TRBJ2-6, the V gene TRBV7-3; 14 bases fit TRBD2. This CDR3 spans 20 amino acids. In germline, CDR1 is SGHTA, CDR2 FQGTGA. The junction had 7 bases not matched to a gene; V was cut back by 1 base and J by 2 bases. CDR3 amino acids: CASSLMGLAGAAAGANVLTF. The CDR3 DNA is TGTGCCAGCAGCTTAATGGGACTAGCGGGGGCGGCTGCTGGGGCCAACGTCCTGACTTTC. Variable domain in full (rest from reference TRBV7-3 and TRBJ2-6): GAGVSQTPSNKVTEKGKYVELRCDPISGHTALYWYRQSLGQGPEFLIYFQGTGAADDSGLPNDRFFAVRPEGSVSTLKIQRTERGDSAVYLCASSLMGLAGAAAGANVLTFGAGSRLTVL.

The V and J genes are TRBV9 and TRBJ2-5, with 15 positions matching TRBD2. The germline V gene has CDR1 SGDLS and CDR2 YYNGEE. The CDR3 has 17 residues. V shed 3 bases and J 1 base; nucleotides not matched to a gene: 4. The CDR3 sequence: CASSAGLAGGLQETQYF. The DNA for the CDR3 is TGTGCCAGCAGCGCGGGACTAGCGGGAGGACTCCAAGAGACCCAGTACTTC.

The table lists this clone with a count of one. The rearrangement uses TRBV5-6 and TRBJ2-2; 9 bases match TRBD2. Germline CDR1 and CDR2: SGHDT and YYEEEE. There are 16 residues in the CDR3. The J segment lost 5 bases and the V segment lost 2 bases, leaving 7 bases of the junction unmatched. CDR3 coding DNA: TGTGCCAGCAGCTTAGGAATAGCGGGGGTGACCGGGGAGCTGTTTTTT. Translating it yields CASSLGIAGVTGELFF.

This clone was seen just once. This chain links TRBV10-2 with TRBJ2-7; 7 bases fit TRBD1. Trimming cost V 0 bases and J 3 bases; bases outside gene matches: 2. Per germline, CDR1 WSHSY and CDR2 SAAADI. The CDR3 runs to 14 residues. As DNA, the CDR3 is TGCGCCAGCAGTGAGTCGCGGACAGGCTACGAGCAGTACTTC. Protein sequence: CASSESRTGYEQYF.

The rearrangement uses TRBV6-5 and TRBJ2-7, with D perhaps matching TRBD1 (5 bases). CDR3 length equals 13 residues. The germline V and J ends were trimmed by 5 bases and 6 bases, with 14 bases remaining between them. The germline V gene encodes CDR1 MNHEY and CDR2 SVGAGI. The CDR3 sequence: CASSLRTTGEQYF. CDR3 coding DNA: TGTGCCAGCAGTCTCCGGACAACCGGCGAGCAGTACTTC.

The sample holds one count of this clone. This chain connects TRBV11-3 to TRBJ1-1; perhaps TRBD1 as D (5 bases). Trimming shortened V by 3 bases and J by 1 base, and 15 bases separated the two germline ends. The germline CDR1 and CDR2 sequences are SGHNT and YENEEA. The CDR3 length is 16 residues. DNA of the CDR3: TGTGCCAGCAGCTTGGGACGACCCGGGGGGAACACTGAAGCTTTCTTT. It specifies CASSLGRPGGNTEAFF. Full variable domain (remainder filled in from reference TRBV11-3 and TRBJ1-1): EAGVVQSPRYKIIEKKQPVAFWCNPISGHNTLYWYLQNLGQGPELLIRYENEEAVDDSQLPKDRFSAERLKGVDSTLKIQPAELGDSAVYLCASSLGRPGGNTEAFFGQGTRLTVV.

The chain carries TRBV28 and TRBJ2-7; D assignment may be TRBD1 or TRBD2 (9 bases each). Germline V gene sequence: CDR1 MDHEN, CDR2 SYDVKM. V lost 5 bases and J lost 1, with 30 bases in between. The length of the CDR3 is 20 residues. The CDR3 is CASSTGTGLWLAGNSYEQYF. DNA of the CDR3: TGTGCCAGCAGTACTGGGACAGGGTTATGGCTAGCGGGGAATTCCTACGAGCAGTACTTC.

This sequence joins TRBV6-2 or TRBV6-3 and TRBJ1-4; no definite D call. The CDR3 has 17 residues. Trimming pared 5 bases from V and 0 bases from J, leaving 16 bases between. Germline V CDR1 and CDR2: MNHEY, SVGEGT. Written as DNA, the CDR3 is TGTGCCAGCAGTGCCCCTCTTCCGGGAGCAACTAATGAAAAACTGTTTTTT. This gives the protein CASSAPLPGATNEKLFF.

This chain links TRBV9 with TRBJ2-3, with 10 bases aligning to TRBD2. With V trimmed by 7 bases and J by 6 bases, 8 bases remained unmatched. The CDR3 runs 14 residues. Germline CDR1 SGDLS, CDR2 YYNGEE. The CDR3 is CASRSGGSWDTQYF. The CDR3, as DNA: TGTGCCAGCCGTAGCGGGGGGTCCTGGGATACGCAGTATTTT.

This clone is a singleton in its sample. The V and J genes are TRBV27 and TRBJ2-7; 8 bases fit TRBD2. V gave up 5 bases and J gave up 3 bases; unmatched junction bases: 9. This CDR3 is built from 15 residues. Per the germline V gene, CDR1 is MNHEY and CDR2 is SMNVEV (reference sequence). Written as DNA, the CDR3 is TGTGCCAGCAGTCCGCGAGGAGCGGGAGTCTACGAGCAGTACTTC. Residues: CASSPRGAGVYEQYF.

This chain joins TRBV5-1 and TRBJ2-7, with 7 bases fitting TRBD1. J was trimmed by 4 bases and V by 7 bases; bases with no gene match: 8. CDR1 and CDR2 (germline): SGHRS, YFSETQ. The CDR3 runs to 13 residues. The CDR3 sequence is CASSYTGDYEQYF. Here the CDR3 DNA reads TGCGCCAGCTCATACACAGGGGATTACGAGCAGTACTTC.

J is TRBJ1-3 and V is TRBV18; D not certain. The CDR3 is made up of 15 amino acids. The V end was cut by 5 bases, the J end by 0 bases, with 11 bases between. In germline, CDR1 is KGHSH, CDR2 LQKENI. The CDR3 protein is CASSGPRSSGNTIYF. CDR3 DNA sequence: TGTGCCAGCTCAGGTCCGAGGAGCTCTGGAAACACCATATATTTT.

This rearrangement joins TRBV24-1 to TRBJ1-5; a possible D gene is TRBD1 (5 bases). The CDR3 length is 14 residues. V was pared by 3 bases and J by 5 bases, with 10 bases between. The germline CDR1 and CDR2 sequences are KGHDR and SFDVKD. The CDR3 sequence: CATSDATVDQPQHF. Written as DNA, the CDR3 is TGTGCCACCAGTGATGCGACAGTGGATCAGCCCCAGCATTTT.

The chain employs TRBV5-5 and TRBJ2-1; a possible D gene is TRBD2 (5 bases). The V gene lost 4 bases and the J gene lost 2 bases, with 16 bases spanning the gap. The V gene's germline CDR1 is SGHKS and CDR2 YYEKEE (reference sequence). This CDR3 comprises 16 residues. The CDR3, as DNA: TGTGCCAGCAGCGCTCTTGGTTCCGGGGCCTACAATGAGCAGTTCTTC. Protein product: CASSALGSGAYNEQFF.

The chain joins TRBV3-1 (or the pseudogene TRBV3-2) to TRBJ1-4, with D maybe TRBD1 (6 bases). The CDR3 has 15 residues. The V end was cut by 4 bases, the J end by 5 bases, with 14 bases between. CDR1 LGHDT and CDR2 YNNKEL come from the germline V gene (reference sequence). The CDR3 loop is CASSPHRESNEKLFF. Here the CDR3 DNA reads TGTGCCAGCAGCCCGCACAGGGAAAGCAATGAAAAACTGTTTTTT.

This clone appeared many times. CDR3 loop: CATSSGQGEEKLFF. CDR3 DNA sequence: TGTGCCACCAGCAGCGGCCAGGGGGAGGAAAAACTGTTTTTT. This chain links TRBV15 with TRBJ1-4; 7 positions match TRBD1. After removal of 3 bases from V and 8 bases from J, the junction contained 6 bases not matched to a gene. Per the germline V gene, CDR1 is LNHNV and CDR2 is YYDKDF (reference sequence). The CDR3 runs to 14 residues.

This clone appeared a few times. V is TRBV9 and J is TRBJ2-1; 8 nucleotides match TRBD2. The CDR3 is 17 residues long. Trimming took 2 bases from V and 4 from J; bases not matched to a gene: 11. Per the germline V gene, CDR1 is SGDLS and CDR2 is YYNGEE. CDR3: CASSVLPTSGVYNEQFF. As DNA, the CDR3 is TGTGCCAGCAGCGTCCTCCCTACTAGCGGAGTTTACAATGAGCAGTTCTTC.

The rearrangement joins TRBV3-1 (or the pseudogene TRBV3-2) to TRBJ1-3; D is perhaps TRBD1 (5 bases). Trimming took off 8 bases at V and 0 bases at J, with 11 bases between the two ends. From germline, CDR1 is LGHDT and CDR2 YNNKEL (reference sequence). The CDR3 consists of 14 residues. The CDR3: CASAQQVSGNTIYF. The CDR3 region has the DNA TGTGCCAGCGCTCAACAGGTCTCTGGAAACACCATATATTTT.

This clone was seen once. This chain joins TRBV28 and TRBJ1-5; 8 positions agree with TRBD1. Germline lookup yields CDR1 MDHEN and CDR2 SYDVKM. The V gene end was trimmed by 2 bases and the J gene end by 6 bases; junction bases not matched to a gene: 6. The CDR3 covers 15 residues. CDR3 nucleotide sequence: TGTGCCAGCAGTTTACAGGGGGCTCGGGGTCAGCCCCAGCATTTT. This codes for CASSLQGARGQPQHF.